This T cell receptor (beta chain) was found in a study of cytomegalovirus exposure and HLA in healthy donors. Study outcomes and limitations: Testing in vitro showed three CMV-associated chains specific for CMV antigens. In the 95 to 150 validation repertoires, a later analysis found that first-cohort TCR clusters tended to co-occur.

A remark on this clone: What it recognizes is unknown.

Trimming left V 5 bases short and J 4 bases short, with 11 bases between. This CDR3 spans 14 amino acids. The germline V gene has CDR1 SGHVS and CDR2 FQNEAQ. The donors were members of the validation cohort, which comprised about 120 subjects and was separate from the first cohort of 666 subjects. The repertoire was sequenced with immunoSEQ multiplex PCR; TCRdb's copy has only in-frame clones and lacks some. The sample holds about 250,000 clones, about 90% seen once. The specimen sequenced was PBMCs. The clonotype comes from a man in his late teens or twenties in good health and CMV-seropositive. The rearrangement joins TRBV7-8 to TRBJ2-2, with D unclear. The CDR3 DNA reads as TGTGCCAGCAGCCCCCGGTCGGCCACCGGGGAGCTGTTTTTT. Residues: CASSPRSATGELFF. Looking up the rest from reference TRBV7-8 and TRBJ2-2 gives the full variable domain: GAGVSQSPRYKVAKRGQDVALRCDPISGHVSLFWYQQALGQGPEFLTYFQNEAQLDKSGLPSDRFFAERPEGSVSTLKIQRTQQEDSAVYLCASSPRSATGELFFGEGSRLTVL.